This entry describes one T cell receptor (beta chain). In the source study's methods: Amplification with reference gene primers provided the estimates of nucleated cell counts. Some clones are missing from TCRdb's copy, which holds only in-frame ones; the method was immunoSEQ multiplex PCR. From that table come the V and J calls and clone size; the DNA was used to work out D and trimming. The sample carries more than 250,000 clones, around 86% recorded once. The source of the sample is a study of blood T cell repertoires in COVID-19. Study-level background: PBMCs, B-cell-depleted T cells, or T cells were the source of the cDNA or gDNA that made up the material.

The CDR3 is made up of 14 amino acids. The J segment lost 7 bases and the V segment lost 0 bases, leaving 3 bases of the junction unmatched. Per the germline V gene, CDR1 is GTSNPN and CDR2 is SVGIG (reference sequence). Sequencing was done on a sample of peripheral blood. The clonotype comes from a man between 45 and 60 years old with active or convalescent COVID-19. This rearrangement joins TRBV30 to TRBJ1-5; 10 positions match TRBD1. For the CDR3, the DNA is TGTGCCTGGAGTGTAGGACAGGGGGGCCAGCCCCAGCATTTT. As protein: CAWSVGQGGQPQHF.